Given below is one T cell receptor (beta chain) in context. This sample was included in a study of blood T cell repertoires in COVID-19. Study context: Specimens from acute and convalescent COVID-19 originated in the United States, Italy and Spain. T cells, B-cell-depleted T cells, or PBMCs supplied cDNA or gDNA.

The germline V gene has CDR1 SNHLY and CDR2 FYNNEI. The CDR3 sequence is 14 residues long. V shed 7 bases and J 6 bases; nucleotides not matched to a gene: 5. How the authors handled the data: Quantification of nucleated cells was approximated via reference gene primer amplification. This table comes from immunoSEQ multiplex PCR, and its TCRdb copy is limited to in-frame clones, with some not included. The D gene and trimming were derived from the DNA, and the V and J assignments and clone size from that table. The sample gives about 150,000 clones, around 92% of which show up once; about 2.6% is in the top ten.

V and J are TRBV2 and TRBJ1-4; 10 nucleotides line up with TRBD1. The sample was peripheral blood. The sequence was collected from a man in his fifties or sixties with acute or convalescent COVID-19. CDR3 residues: CASTPGQGYEKLFF. The CDR3 region has the DNA TGTGCCAGCACACCGGGACAGGGGTATGAAAAACTGTTTTTT.